These T cell receptor beta chains were read from a single sample in a study of blood T cell dynamics during melanoma immunotherapy. The method was immunoSEQ multiplex PCR; TCRdb's version includes in-frame clones alone and lacks a portion of them. Here the sample spans 14,000 or so clones, under 90% being singletons. The sequences come from blood, collected from a patient treated with checkpoint blockade. The receptors were sampled from a human donor with melanoma. Both conserved end residues are part of each CDR3. A D gene is named only where the DNA matches it firmly. Expanded clones are given a class, and other clones once, few, many or no size at all.

D gene	V gene	J gene	clone size	CDR3 protein	CDR3 DNA
.	TRBV5-1	TRBJ1-4	.	CASSRGDSTNEKLFF	TGCGCCAGCAGTCGGGGAGATTCGACTAATGAAAAACTGTTTTTT
.	TRBV6-5	TRBJ1-4	.	CASGLEGGYEKLFF	TGTGCCAGCGGCTTAGAAGGAGGGTATGAAAAACTGTTTTTT
.	TRBV6-5	TRBJ2-7	.	CASSLGRVGEQYF	TGTGCCAGCAGTTTGGGCAGGGTGGGCGAGCAGTACTTC
TRBD1	TRBV7-6	TRBJ2-3	.	CASSLGQRTDTQYF	TGTGCCAGCAGCCTGGGACAGCGCACAGATACGCAGTATTTT
.	TRBV5-1	TRBJ2-1	.	CASSLELAYNEQFF	TGCGCCAGCAGCTTGGAGCTAGCGTACAATGAGCAGTTCTTC
.	TRBV7-2	TRBJ1-1	.	CASSPGTATYTEAFF	TGTGCCAGCAGCCCGGGGACCGCCACCTACACTGAAGCTTTCTTT
.	TRBV9	TRBJ2-6	.	CASSSDRSSGANVLTF	TGTGCCAGCAGCTCCGACAGGAGCTCTGGGGCCAACGTCCTGACTTTC
TRBD1	TRBV11-2	TRBJ2-3	.	CASSRRDRGRQDTQYF	TGTGCCAGCAGCCGTCGGGACAGGGGGCGGCAAGATACGCAGTATTTT
TRBD1	TRBV19	TRBJ1-4	.	CASSIQGAANEKLFF	TGTGCCAGTAGTATTCAGGGGGCCGCTAATGAAAAACTGTTTTTT
.	TRBV19	TRBJ1-1	.	CASSMGAGTEAFF	TGTGCCAGTAGTATGGGGGCTGGGACTGAAGCTTTCTTT
.	TRBV5-4	TRBJ1-2	.	CASSFGQGRNYGYTF	TGTGCCAGCAGCTTTGGGCAGGGTCGAAACTATGGCTACACCTTC
.	TRBV6-5	TRBJ1-6	.	CASSYDGAPGSPLHF	TGTGCCAGCAGTTACGATGGGGCCCCTGGGTCACCCCTCCACTTT
.	TRBV18	TRBJ1-6	once	CASSLDSNSYNSPLHF	TGTGCCAGCTCTCTTGACAGTAACTCCTATAATTCACCCCTCCACTTT
.	TRBV29-1	TRBJ1-4	few	CSAEWAEKLFF	TGCAGCGCTGAATGGGCTGAAAAACTGTTTTTT
TRBD1	TRBV2	TRBJ1-1	few	CASSKGLTGGNTEAFF	TGTGCCAGCAGTAAAGGGTTGACAGGGGGAAACACTGAAGCTTTCTTT
.	TRBV11-1	TRBJ2-5	few	CASSLSLSETQYF	TGTGCCAGCAGCTTATCGTTGAGTGAGACCCAGTACTTC
.	TRBV7-2	TRBJ2-1	.	CASSTGHYNEQFF	TGTGCCAGCAGCACTGGACACTACAATGAGCAGTTCTTC
.	TRBV6-4	TRBJ1-1	few	CASSDRANTEAFF	TGTGCCAGCAGTGACAGGGCGAACACTGAAGCTTTCTTT
TRBD1	TRBV7-9	TRBJ1-2	medium-sized	CASSVAGQGNDYGYTF	TGTGCCAGCAGCGTCGCGGGACAGGGGAACGACTATGGCTACACCTTC
.	TRBV5-1	TRBJ1-5	.	CASSLGLGNQPQHF	TGCGCCAGCAGCTTGGGACTGGGCAATCAGCCCCAGCATTTT
TRBD1	TRBV6-5	TRBJ1-5	.	CASSQGAGQPQHF	TGTGCCAGCAGCCAGGGGGCTGGTCAGCCCCAGCATTTT
.	TRBV2	TRBJ1-2	few	CASSEAAYGYTF	TGTGCCAGCAGTGAAGCCGCATATGGCTACACCTTC
TRBD1	TRBV27	TRBJ1-2	.	CASSLHTGGNGYTF	TGTGCCAGCAGTTTACATACAGGGGGGAATGGCTACACCTTC
.	TRBV5-4	TRBJ2-5	.	CASSLETGPRYF	TGTGCCAGCAGCTTAGAGACGGGACCCCGGTACTTC
TRBD2	TRBV7-3	TRBJ2-3	.	CASSPGLAGLNTDTQYF	TGTGCCAGCAGCCCAGGACTAGCGGGACTTAACACAGATACGCAGTATTTT
.	TRBV6-5	TRBJ1-4	few	CASRLTGSNEKLFF	TGTGCCAGCAGACTCACAGGGTCTAATGAAAAACTGTTTTTT
TRBD1	TRBV7-2	TRBJ1-2	.	CASSLDVLPGGGYTF	TGTGCCAGCAGCTTAGACGTTCTGCCAGGGGGAGGCTACACCTTC
.	TRBV11-2	TRBJ2-5	.	CASSLSNQETQYF	TGTGCCAGCAGCTTATCGAATCAAGAGACCCAGTACTTC
TRBD1	TRBV6-6	TRBJ1-2	.	CASSYSSDRGGGYTF	TGTGCCAGCAGTTACTCCTCGGACAGGGGCGGAGGCTACACCTTC
TRBD1	TRBV29-1	TRBJ1-2	.	CSVLSTGRGGYTF	TGCAGCGTCCTCTCGACAGGGCGGGGAGGCTACACCTTC
.	TRBV18	TRBJ1-1	.	CASSPVENTEAFF	TGTGCCAGCTCACCTGTAGAGAACACTGAAGCTTTCTTT
.	TRBV7-3	TRBJ2-2	.	CASSSGLANTGELFF	TGTGCCAGCAGCTCAGGACTCGCGAACACCGGGGAGCTGTTTTTT
TRBD1	TRBV6-1	TRBJ2-1	.	CASSGGQGAKYNEQFF	TGTGCCAGCAGTGGGGGACAGGGGGCGAAGTACAATGAGCAGTTCTTC
.	TRBV5-3	TRBJ1-4	.	CARSFQGTNEKLFF	TGTGCCAGAAGCTTTCAGGGTACTAATGAAAAACTGTTTTTT
.	TRBV7-2	TRBJ2-3	.	CASTILWGTQYF	TGTGCCAGCACCATTCTTTGGGGTACGCAGTATTTT
.	TRBV2	TRBJ1-4	.	CASRVGEGEKLFF	TGTGCCAGCAGAGTCGGAGAGGGCGAAAAACTGTTTTTT
.	TRBV10-3	TRBJ1-1	few	CAISESTGVAEAFF	TGTGCCATCAGTGAGTCGACGGGTGTCGCTGAAGCTTTCTTT
TRBD2	TRBV14	TRBJ2-7	.	CASKLYGSGVYEQYF	TGTGCCAGCAAGCTTTATGGGAGCGGGGTCTACGAGCAGTACTTC
TRBD1	TRBV6-6	TRBJ2-5	.	CASRGQGQETQYF	TGTGCCAGCAGGGGACAGGGTCAAGAGACCCAGTACTTC
.	TRBV25-1	TRBJ2-1	.	CASSVHRQDNEQFF	TGTGCCAGCAGTGTCCACCGACAGGACAATGAGCAGTTCTTC
TRBD1	TRBV29-1	TRBJ1-2	.	CSVAPRTGNWEGYTF	TGCAGCGTTGCCCCCAGGACAGGGAATTGGGAGGGCTACACCTTC
.	TRBV7-2	TRBJ1-2	.	CASSLALSGIYGYTF	TGTGCCAGCAGCTTAGCGCTATCAGGGATCTATGGCTACACCTTC
.	TRBV11-1	TRBJ1-1	once	CASSLRDTFRNTEAFF	TGTGCCAGCAGCTTACGGGACACCTTTAGGAACACTGAAGCTTTCTTT